Each of the 27 T cell receptor beta chains below was sequenced from the same sample in a study of tumor and adjacent non-tumor tissue in lung cancer. Three rounds of nested PCR, following a modified ARM-PCR protocol, produced the TCRbeta library. TCRdb itself ran the multiplex PCR reads through MiXCR, one entry per CDR3 protein. The sample has 80,000 to 130,000 distinct CDR3 sequences, less than 75% seen once. No cell sorting was done before RNA was extracted from the tissue. More than 3 cm separated this lung sample from the edge of the tumor. Sample: distant non-tumor lung tissue. These receptors all stem from a man aged 25 to 40 with non-small cell lung cancer.

Notes on this clonotype: One junction end disagrees with the germline gene, perhaps due to a read error. The genes are TRBV11-3 and TRBJ2-1, with D possibly being TRBD2 (5 bases). CDR1 is SGHNT, CDR2 YENEEA, per germline. This CDR3 contains 13 residues. The CDR3 DNA reads as TGTGCCAGCAGCACCACGCCTAGCAATGAGCAATTCTTC. It codes for CASSTTPSNEQFF.

Worth noting for this clonotype: Since the CDR3 does not end with the conserved phenylalanine or tryptophan, this likely comes from a read error. The DNA is left out, because the CDR3 cannot be placed on it with certainty; the CDR3 is given as TCRdb lists it. The chain recombines TRBV11-2 with TRBJ2-7; the D call in the table, TRBD1, was not verified against the DNA. Germline V gene sequence: CDR1 SGHAT, CDR2 FQNNGV. With termini counted, the CDR3 has 16 amino acids. Here the CDR3 reads CASSLEELGGTYKQYL.

This clonotype occurred many times. This sequence joins TRBV12-3 or TRBV12-4 and TRBJ1-5; D gene ambiguous. The CDR3 covers 15 residues. The germline V and J ends were trimmed by 3 bases and 6 bases, with 15 bases remaining between them. CDR3 DNA sequence: TGTGCCAGCAGTTTCAGGAGTACAATGGGTCAGCCCCAGCATTTT. Amino acid sequence: CASSFRSTMGQPQHF.

Remarks on this clonotype: One end of the junction does not line up with germline, which may come from a read error. This rearrangement joins TRBV29-1 to TRBJ1-2; D is possibly TRBD1 (5 bases). In germline, CDR1 is SQVTM, CDR2 ANQGSEA. This CDR3 is 15 amino acids long. The CDR3 nucleotides are TGCAGCGTAGATGTGGGAGGGGCGATCCTGGGAGGCTACATCTTC. It specifies CSVDVGGAILGGYIF.

This clonotype was seen repeatedly, ten times or more. V and J are TRBV7-9 and TRBJ2-5; D may correspond to TRBD1 or TRBD2 (5 bases each). Per germline, CDR1 SEHNR and CDR2 FQNEAQ (reference sequence). The length of the CDR3 is 12 residues. As DNA, the CDR3 is TGTGCGGGGGTCGACGTACAAGAGACCCAGTACTTC. Its translation is CAGVDVQETQYF.

CDR3 in amino acids: CASSPSPFSPPREQYF. In DNA, the CDR3 is TGTGCCAGCAGCCCATCCCCCTTTTCCCCACCGCGCGAGCAGTACTTC. V is TRBV11-2 and J is TRBJ2-7; D call uncertain. The CDR3 length is 16 residues. The V gene lost 5 bases and the J gene lost 6 bases, with 23 bases spanning the gap. Germline CDR1 is SGHAT and CDR2 is FQNNGV.

This clonotype showed up just a few times. A much more abundant neighbour one base away suggests this may be a read error. The gene calls are TRBV6-5 and TRBJ1-4, with 11 bases matching TRBD1. CDR1 is MNHEY and CDR2 is SVGAGI in the germline V gene. The CDR3 extends over 19 amino acids. The V gene end was trimmed by 0 bases and the J gene end by 8 bases; junction bases not matched to a gene: 14. CDR3 residues: CASSYSFGTGGVLEEKLFF. The CDR3 nucleotides are TGTGCCAGCAGTTACTCGTTCGGGACAGGGGGAGTCTTGGAAGAAAAACTGTTTTTT.

As to this clonotype: This may stem from a read error, because a much larger clone lies one nucleotide away. This chain links TRBV6-2 or TRBV6-3 with TRBJ2-6; D ambiguous. The CDR3 is 13 amino acids. Germline assignment: CDR1 MNHEY and CDR2 SVGEGT. CDR3 nucleotides: TGTGCCAACAGTTACACTGGGGCCAACGTCCTGACTTTC. Residues: CANSYTGANVLTF.

This clonotype was detected once. Since the CDR3 does not end with the conserved phenylalanine or tryptophan, this likely comes from a read error. The V call is TRBV6-5, the J call TRBJ1-4; the match to TRBD1 covers 7 bases. Losses at the gene ends were 6 bases for V and 5 bases for J; bases not matched to a gene: 12. This CDR3 contains 16 residues. CDR1 is MNHEY and CDR2 is SVGAGI in the germline V gene. CDR3 amino acids: CASRPGGRGLNEKLFY. CDR3 DNA: TGTGCCAGCAGACCCGGTGGCAGGGGGTTGAATGAAAAACTGTTTTAT.

The chain couples TRBV11-3 to TRBJ2-5; D is ambiguous. Germline CDR1 reads SGHNT; CDR2 reads YENEEA. V gave up 7 bases and J gave up 4 bases, with 10 bases separating them. The CDR3 runs to 12 residues. DNA of the CDR3: TGTGCCAGCAACCCTATGACAGAGACCCAGTACTTC. Residues: CASNPMTETQYF.

The chain carries TRBV11-2 and TRBJ2-3; 7 nucleotides agree with TRBD2. The CDR3 totals 17 residues. The germline CDR1 and CDR2 sequences are SGHAT and FQNNGV. V dropped 5 bases and J dropped 2; count of bases not matched to a gene: 13. CDR3 DNA: TGTGCCAGCAGCCCCCGGGGCGGGGGAGGTTTCACAGATACGCAGTATTTT. This encodes CASSPRGGGGFTDTQYF.

About this clonotype itself: A read error is likely, as this CDR3 ends without the conserved phenylalanine or tryptophan. This chain connects TRBV5-1 to TRBJ2-1, with no clear D. This CDR3 region has 14 residues. V was trimmed by 3 bases and J by 0 bases, leaving 7 bases between them. CDR1 SGHRS and CDR2 YFSETQ come from the germline V gene. Here the CDR3 reads CASSSGSSYNEQFL. The CDR3 coding sequence is TGCGCCAGCAGCTCCGGAAGCTCCTACAATGAGCAGTTCCTC.

Note on this clonotype: Relative to the germline gene, one junction end is altered; a read error may explain this. The chain links TRBV20-1 to TRBJ1-1, with D possibly being TRBD1 (6 bases). CDR3 length equals 12 residues. Germline loops: CDR1 DFQATT, CDR2 SNEGSKA (reference sequence). As DNA, the CDR3 is TGCAGTGCCCGCCCGGACAGTAATGAAGCCTTCTTT. Its protein product is CSARPDSNEAFF.

For this clonotype: This CDR3 fails to terminate in the conserved phenylalanine or tryptophan, so it likely reflects a read error. The J gene is TRBJ2-3, the V gene TRBV20-1; possible D gene TRBD1, 5 bases. This CDR3 spans 14 amino acids. Germline CDR1 is DFQATT and CDR2 is SNEGSKA (reference sequence). The CDR3 DNA reads TGCAATGCTAGAGTGGTCAGTCAGGGAGATACGCAGTATTCT. Translated, it gives CNARVVSQGDTQYS.

This clonotype was found a few times. Compared with germline, one end of the junction differs, possibly owing to a read error. The chain combines TRBV12-3 or TRBV12-4 with TRBJ1-5, with no clear D. The CDR3 is 13 residues long. The CDR3 here is CARSFTVSQPQHF. The DNA of the CDR3 is TGTGCCAGAAGTTTTACAGTCAGTCAGCCCCAGCATTTT.

About this clonotype: This may stem from a read error, because a much larger clone lies one nucleotide away. This rearrangement joins TRBV6-5 to TRBJ2-2; D is unresolved. Per germline, CDR1 MNHEY and CDR2 SVGAGI. The CDR3 sequence is 12 residues long. DNA of the CDR3: TGTGCCTGCAGCCGAGCTGGCGGGGAGCTGTTTTTT. Protein sequence: CACSRAGGELFF.

Worth noting for this clonotype: Germline is not matched at one junction end, which may reflect a read error. The V call is TRBV28, the J call TRBJ2-7; 9 nucleotides match TRBD2. Germline loops: CDR1 MDHEN, CDR2 SYDVKM. This CDR3 comprises 15 residues. DNA for the CDR3: TGTACCAGCACCCCAGCGGGAGGCCACTCCTACGAGCAGAACTTC. This codes for CTSTPAGGHSYEQNF. The full variable domain, rest sourced from reference TRBV28 and TRBJ2-7, is DVKVTQSSRYLVKRTGEKVFLECVQDMDHENMFWYRQDPGLGLRLIYFSYDVKMKEKGDIPEGYSVSREKKERFSLILESASTNQTSMYLCTSTPAGGHSYEQNFGPGTRLTVT.

This clonotype was recorded only once. Relative to the germline gene, one junction end is altered; a read error may explain this. V and J are TRBV6-5 and TRBJ2-1; 10 bases are shared with TRBD2. In germline, CDR1 is MNHEY, CDR2 SVGAGI. The CDR3 consists of 14 residues. DNA of the CDR3: TGTGCCCGCAGTGTTCCTAGCGGGAGTTATGAGCAGTTCTTC. It is translated as CARSVPSGSYEQFF.

On this clonotype: At one of its ends the junction is not consistent with the germline gene, which may arise from a read error. V and J are TRBV7-8 and TRBJ2-5; D is perhaps TRBD2 (5 bases). The CDR3 is 14 residues long. Germline V CDR1 and CDR2: SGHVS, FQNEAQ. The CDR3 DNA reads as TGTGCCAACAGCTTACTAGTGAGGCAAGAGACCCAGTACTTC. It translates to CANSLLVRQETQYF.

With regard to this clonotype: The CDR3 end shows no conserved phenylalanine or tryptophan, and so a read error is likely. The chain joins TRBV20-1 to TRBJ2-7; 9 nucleotides line up with TRBD2. Germline V gives CDR1 DFQATT, CDR2 SNEGSKA (reference sequence). This CDR3 comprises 15 residues. The V and J ends lost 1 base and 8 bases, in that order; junction bases with no gene match: 12. CDR3 coding DNA: TGCAGTGCTAGAGGGGTCGGCGGGAGGGCCGACAAGCAGTACTTA. Translated, it gives CSARGVGGRADKQYL.

A remark on this clonotype: At one boundary the junction diverges from the germline segment, which might be a read error. The chain is built from TRBV6-2 or TRBV6-3 and TRBJ2-7, with TRBD2 identical over 7 bases. Germline V gene sequence: CDR1 MNHEY, CDR2 SVGEGT. The CDR3 has 17 residues. CDR3 nucleotides: TGTGCCAGCTGCCCCTTTTGGCCGGGGGGAAGCTCCTACGATCAGTACTTC. Translation gives CASCPFWPGGSSYDQYF.

This rearrangement joins TRBV29-1 to TRBJ1-2; the D is unclear. This CDR3 region has 13 residues. Per germline, CDR1 SQVTM and CDR2 ANQGSEA. The CDR3 loop is CNARENVISGYTF. CDR3 bases: TGCAACGCCCGAGAAAATGTAATCTCGGGCTACACCTTC.

Of note for this clonotype: As the CDR3 is not closed by the conserved phenylalanine or tryptophan, this likely results from a read error. This sequence joins TRBV11-2 and TRBJ2-2, with D uncertain. CDR1 is SGHAT and CDR2 is FQNNGV in the germline V gene. With 2 bases removed from V and 2 bases from J, the gap between germline ends came to 3 bases. This CDR3 contains 13 residues. CDR3 nucleotide sequence: TGTGCCAGCAGCTTAAATAACACCGGGGAGCTGTTTTAT. Protein: CASSLNNTGELFY.

The chain uses TRBV4-1 and TRBJ2-7; D gene unclear. Trimming pared 7 bases from V and 7 bases from J, leaving 17 bases between. The CDR3 loop spans 13 amino acids. Germline V gene lookup returns CDR1 MGHRA and CDR2 YSYEKL. CDR3: CASKQDEAGEQYF. As DNA, the CDR3 is TGCGCCAGCAAACAAGATGAGGCCGGAGAGCAGTACTTC.

J is TRBJ2-1 and V is TRBV11-2; a weak D match, TRBD2 (5 bases). V was clipped by 6 bases and J by 9 bases, with 24 bases between them. Germline CDR1 reads SGHAT; CDR2 reads FQNNGV. The CDR3 extends over 16 amino acids. The DNA of the CDR3 is TGTGCCAGCAGACTAGTGGACTTCCTTCTACAGAGTGAGCAGTTCTTC. Translation: CASRLVDFLLQSEQFF.

In this sample, this clonotype turned up once. An end of the junction differs from the germline gene, which may be a read error. This chain links TRBV11-2 with TRBJ2-3; D may be TRBD2 (6 bases). Germline CDR1 reads SGHAT; CDR2 reads FQNNGV. The CDR3 runs 16 residues. The DNA of the CDR3 is TGTGCCAGCAGCAGACGGGGCGGGATGAGCACAGATAAGCAGTATTTT. It encodes CASSRRGGMSTDKQYF.

A remark on this clonotype: Mismatch with germline at one junction end may stem from a read error. V and J are TRBV11-3 and TRBJ2-1; 9 bases match TRBD2. The CDR3 contains 16 residues. CDR1 and CDR2 from the germline V gene are SGHNT and YENEEA. The CDR3 coding sequence is TGTGCCAGCAGTTCACGTAGCGGGAGCTCCTACAATGAGCGGTTCTTC. Amino acid sequence: CASSSRSGSSYNERFF.